The present entry profiles one TCR beta chain with its context. Its antigen remains unidentified. This sample is drawn from a study of blood T cells in healthy people across ages. Regarding the study as a whole: It was held that diversity estimates obtained from one million T cells represented underestimates. The fall in TCR beta diversity per million T cells was roughly linear with age.

Germline CDR1 reads SGHTA; CDR2 reads FQGNSA. The CDR3 consists of 14 residues. V was pared by 6 bases and J by 9 bases, with 11 bases of the junction left unmatched. The authors ran a second PCR of 7 to 11 cycles using a sample-barcoded 5' primer and a J-beta primer mix. MiXCR, run by TCRdb on the 5' RACE reads, gives a single entry per CDR3 protein. The profile covers 700,000 to 900,000 distinct CDR3 sequences, with approximately 53% appearing a single time and 41% taken by the ten largest. This clonotype was obtained from an elderly man in good health. The sequencing sample was made of blood. The chain uses TRBV7-2 and TRBJ2-4; 7 bases map to TRBD2. CDR3 coding DNA: TGTGCCAGCAGACTAGACGGGGGGTCAGGCATTCAGTACTTC. Translating it yields CASRLDGGSGIQYF.